This TCR beta chain was retrieved from a study of blood T cell repertoires in COVID-19. As for the study in general: Acute and convalescent COVID-19 samples came from the United States, Italy and Spain.

The CDR3 loop spans 15 amino acids. Trimming removed 6 bases from V and 0 bases from J, with 11 bases in between. In germline, CDR1 is MNHEY, CDR2 SVGAGI. Researchers sorted participants into cohorts using their self-reported clinical history. Measured with immunoSEQ multiplex PCR; TCRdb has only the in-frame clones, and not every one. Here the sample spans hundreds of thousands of clones, 90% being singletons. This clonotype was sampled from a woman aged 18-35 years with acute COVID-19. The sample consisted of PBMCs or T cells enriched from blood (not recorded which). The V gene is TRBV6-5, the J gene TRBJ1-4; D ambiguous. The CDR3 nucleotides are TGTGCCAGCAGCCGCCAGGTGGCAACTAATGAAAAACTGTTTTTT. Amino acid sequence: CASSRQVATNEKLFF.